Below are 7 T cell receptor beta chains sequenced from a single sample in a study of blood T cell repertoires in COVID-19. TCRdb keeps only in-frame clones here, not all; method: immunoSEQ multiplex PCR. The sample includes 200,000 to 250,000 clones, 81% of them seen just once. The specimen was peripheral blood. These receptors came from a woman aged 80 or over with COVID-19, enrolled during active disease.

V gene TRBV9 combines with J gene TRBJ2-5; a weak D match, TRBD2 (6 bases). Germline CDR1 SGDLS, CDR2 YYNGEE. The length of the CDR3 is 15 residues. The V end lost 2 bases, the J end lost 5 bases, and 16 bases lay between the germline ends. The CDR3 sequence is CASSVTGMEGETQYF. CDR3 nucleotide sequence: TGTGCCAGCAGCGTCACCGGGATGGAGGGGGAGACCCAGTACTTC.

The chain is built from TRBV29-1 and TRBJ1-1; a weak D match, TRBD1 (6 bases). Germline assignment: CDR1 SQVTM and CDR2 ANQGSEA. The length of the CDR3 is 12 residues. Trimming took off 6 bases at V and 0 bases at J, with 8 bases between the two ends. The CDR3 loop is CSVWDMNTEAFF. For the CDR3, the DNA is TGCAGCGTGTGGGACATGAACACTGAAGCTTTCTTT. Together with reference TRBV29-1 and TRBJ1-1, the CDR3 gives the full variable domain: SAVISQKPSRDICQRGTSLTIQCQVDSQVTMMFWYRQQPGQSLTLIATANQGSEATYESGFVIDKFPISRPNLTFSTLTVSNMSPEDSSIYLCSVWDMNTEAFFGQGTRLTVV.

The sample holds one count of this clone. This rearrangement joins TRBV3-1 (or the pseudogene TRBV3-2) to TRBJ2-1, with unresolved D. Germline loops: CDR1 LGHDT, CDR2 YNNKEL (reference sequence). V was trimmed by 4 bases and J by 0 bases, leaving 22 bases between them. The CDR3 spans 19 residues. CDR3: CASSPKPPWQSLSYNEQFF. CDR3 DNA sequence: TGTGCCAGCAGCCCGAAACCCCCCTGGCAATCTCTCTCCTACAATGAGCAGTTCTTC.

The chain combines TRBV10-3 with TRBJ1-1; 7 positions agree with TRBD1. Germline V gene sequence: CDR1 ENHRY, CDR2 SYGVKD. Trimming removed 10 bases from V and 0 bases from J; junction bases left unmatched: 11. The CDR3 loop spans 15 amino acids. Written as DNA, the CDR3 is TGTGCCACCAAGGGACAGACCCTCATGAACACTGAAGCTTTCTTT. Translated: CATKGQTLMNTEAFF.

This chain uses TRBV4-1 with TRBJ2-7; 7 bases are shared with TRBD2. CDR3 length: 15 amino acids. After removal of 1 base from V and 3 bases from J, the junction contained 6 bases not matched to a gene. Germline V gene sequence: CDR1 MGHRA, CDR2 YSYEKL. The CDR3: CASSQAIAGVYEQYF. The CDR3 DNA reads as TGCGCCAGCAGCCAAGCTATTGCGGGGGTCTACGAGCAGTACTTC.

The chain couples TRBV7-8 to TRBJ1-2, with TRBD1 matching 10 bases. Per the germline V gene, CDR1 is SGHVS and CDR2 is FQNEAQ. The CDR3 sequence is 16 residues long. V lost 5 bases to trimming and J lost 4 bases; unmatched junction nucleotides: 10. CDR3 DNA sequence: TGTGCCAGCAGCCTGCTTGTGTGGACAGGGGGCTATGGCTACACCTTC. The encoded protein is CASSLLVWTGGYGYTF. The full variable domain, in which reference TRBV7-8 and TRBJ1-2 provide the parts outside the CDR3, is GAGVSQSPRYKVAKRGQDVALRCDPISGHVSLFWYQQALGQGPEFLTYFQNEAQLDKSGLPSDRFFAERPEGSVSTLKIQRTQQEDSAVYLCASSLLVWTGGYGYTFGSGTRLTVV.

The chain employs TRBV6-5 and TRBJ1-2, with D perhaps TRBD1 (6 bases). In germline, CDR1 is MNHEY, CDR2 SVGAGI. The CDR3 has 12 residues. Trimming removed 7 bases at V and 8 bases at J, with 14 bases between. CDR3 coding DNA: TGTGCCAGCACCAAGGGGGTAGGAGGCTACACCTTC. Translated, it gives CASTKGVGGYTF.